This entry lists 17 T cell receptor beta chains sequenced from one sample in a study of naive and memory T cell subsets (dated 2017 in TCRdb). The method behind the library was UMI-ligation and nested PCR. The instrument given in TCRdb is Illumina MiSeq. The beta constant-region primer was an equimolar mix of two oligonucleotides covering both TRBC1 and TRBC2. The ligated cDNA went through four rounds of PCR with nested alpha and beta constant-region primers together with the SP2 primer. The raw public data were reprocessed by TCRdb itself: fastp quality trimming at Q25, MiXCR clonotype calling, in-frame beta chains only. Merged by CDR3 protein, the rows form single entries marked with the most common genes and DNA. This sample is represented by some 17,000 distinct CDR3 sequences; roughly 10% of them were singletons. The ten largest clonotypes hold roughly 23% of the sample. The sequenced sample consisted of central memory CD8+ T cells from blood. The cell subset or site label for this specimen denotes: central memory, CD45RA- CD27+. The receptors originated from a human donor in good health.

In this sample, this clonotype turned up many times. The chain links TRBV6-4 to TRBJ2-2, with D perhaps matching TRBD2 (5 bases). The germline V gene has CDR1 MRHNA and CDR2 SNTAGT. The CDR3 loop spans 13 amino acids. V was cut by 5 bases and J by 3 bases, with 7 bases left in between. Here the CDR3 reads CASSLGDTGELFF. CDR3 DNA sequence: TGTGCCAGCAGTCTCGGGGACACCGGGGAGCTGTTTTTT.

This clonotype was observed a few times. The chain employs TRBV27 and TRBJ2-2; weak D call: TRBD1 (6 bases). Germline V CDR1 and CDR2: MNHEY, SMNVEV (reference sequence). Trimming stripped 4 bases from V and 4 bases from J, with 19 bases between. The CDR3 extends over 17 amino acids. Written as DNA, the CDR3 is TGTGCCAGCAGTTCCTATTCAGGGGTAAGAGGCACCGGGGAGCTGTTTTTT. It codes for CASSSYSGVRGTGELFF.

The chain combines TRBV2 with TRBJ1-4; TRBD1 matches 11 bases. V was pared by 0 bases and J by 6 bases, with 6 bases of the junction left unmatched. The CDR3 totals 17 residues. Per the germline V gene, CDR1 is SNHLY and CDR2 is FYNNEI. CDR3 amino acids: CASSEAGTGGIHEKLFF. The CDR3 DNA reads as TGTGCCAGCAGTGAAGCGGGGACAGGGGGAATTCATGAAAAACTGTTTTTT.

The CDR3 sequence is CASSPLRQGESYEQYF. The CDR3 nucleotides are TGTGCCAGCTCACCACTAAGACAGGGTGAGAGTTACGAGCAGTACTTC. The chain couples TRBV18 to TRBJ2-7, with 7 bases aligning to TRBD1. The CDR3 is 16 amino acids. Looked up from germline, CDR1 is KGHSH and CDR2 is LQKENI. V trimming: 1 base; J trimming: 4 bases; junction bases outside the gene matches: 10. Full variable domain (rest looked up from reference TRBV18 and TRBJ2-7): NAGVMQNPRHLVRRRGQEARLRCSPMKGHSHVYWYRQLPEEGLKFMVYLQKENIIDESGMPKERFSAEFPKEGPSILRIQQVVRGDSAAYFCASSPLRQGESYEQYFGPGTRLTVT.

A few counts support this clonotype. The chain recombines TRBV12-3 or TRBV12-4 with TRBJ2-3; D uncertain. V lost 2 bases and J 4 bases, leaving 13 bases between the germline ends. The CDR3 runs 15 residues. Written as DNA, the CDR3 is TGTGCCAGCAGTTTAACCCTCCCTGGGGCAGATACGCAGTATTTT. It translates to CASSLTLPGADTQYF.

This clonotype was observed a handful of times. The J gene is TRBJ2-1, the V gene TRBV4-1; D is possibly TRBD1 (5 bases). The germline V gene has CDR1 MGHRA and CDR2 YSYEKL. This CDR3 region has 13 residues. V lost 0 bases and J 8 bases, leaving 8 bases between the germline ends. The CDR3 reads CASSQDRGYEQFF. In DNA form, the CDR3 reads TGCGCCAGCAGCCAAGATAGGGGCTATGAGCAGTTCTTC.

This clonotype has ten or more counts. V gene TRBV20-1 combines with J gene TRBJ2-1, with 8 bases fitting TRBD2. CDR3 length equals 13 residues. Germline CDR1 reads DFQATT; CDR2 reads SNEGSKA (reference sequence). The junction had 5 bases not matched to a gene; V was cut back by 5 bases and J by 5 bases. CDR3 region: CSAQRETNNEQFF. The CDR3 DNA reads as TGCAGTGCTCAGCGGGAGACAAACAATGAGCAGTTCTTC.

There are many counts of this clonotype. The chain combines TRBV24-1 with TRBJ2-3, with TRBD2 matching over 16 bases. The CDR3 is made up of 19 amino acids. V dropped 4 bases and J dropped 2; count of bases not matched to a gene: 8. Germline V gene sequence: CDR1 KGHDR, CDR2 SFDVKD. The CDR3, as DNA: TGTGCCACCAGTGACCAGGGACTAGCGGGAGGGTCGACCACAGATACGCAGTATTTT. Residues: CATSDQGLAGGSTTDTQYF.

The chain links TRBV6-4 to TRBJ2-2, with 14 bases aligning to TRBD2. The CDR3 has 19 residues. The trim removed 0 bases at V and 4 bases at J, leaving 7 bases unmatched. Per germline, CDR1 MRHNA and CDR2 SNTAGT. The CDR3 region has the DNA TGTGCCAGCAGTGACTCCCCCTCCGGGACTAGCGGGGGCACCGGGGAGCTGTTTTTT. This encodes CASSDSPSGTSGGTGELFF.

The rearrangement uses TRBV30 and TRBJ1-5; tentative D call: TRBD1 (5 bases). V lost 1 base to trimming and J lost 4 bases, with 8 bases between them. The CDR3 is 13 amino acids. Germline-derived CDR1 and CDR2 are GTSNPN and SVGIG (reference sequence). The CDR3 region has the DNA TGTGCCTGGAGTGGGGGACCTAATCAGCCCCAGCATTTT. Its protein is CAWSGGPNQPQHF.

This clonotype occurred a few times. V usage is TRBV28 and J usage is TRBJ2-7; D uncertain. This CDR3 comprises 13 residues. V lost 8 bases to trimming and J lost 1 base, with 12 bases between them. The germline gives CDR1 MDHEN, CDR2 SYDVKM. The CDR3 spells CASRFVGSYEQYF. The CDR3, as DNA: TGTGCCAGCCGCTTTGTAGGTTCCTACGAGCAGTACTTC.

Many counts were recorded for this clonotype. This chain links TRBV10-3 with TRBJ1-2; D unresolved. Germline values: CDR1 ENHRY, CDR2 SYGVKD. The length of the CDR3 is 13 residues. The ends were cut back, 9 bases at V and 3 bases at J, with 14 bases in the middle. CDR3 protein: CAIRREGDYGYTF. The CDR3 DNA sequence: TGTGCCATTAGAAGGGAAGGTGACTATGGCTACACCTTC.

This clonotype occurred a few times. The chain couples TRBV7-3 to TRBJ2-1; 10 positions agree with TRBD2. The CDR3 contains 18 residues. Germline V lookup: CDR1 SGHTA, CDR2 FQGTGA. Losses at the gene ends were 2 bases for V and 6 bases for J; bases not matched to a gene: 13. This chain's CDR3 is CASSLGGLAGVLGNEQFF. Here the CDR3 DNA reads TGTGCCAGCAGCTTAGGGGGGCTAGCGGGAGTCTTAGGCAATGAGCAGTTCTTC. The entire variable domain, with the rest obtained from reference TRBV7-3 and TRBJ2-1, is as follows: GAGVSQTPSNKVTEKGKYVELRCDPISGHTALYWYRQSLGQGPEFLIYFQGTGAADDSGLPNDRFFAVRPEGSVSTLKIQRTERGDSAVYLCASSLGGLAGVLGNEQFFGPGTRLTVL.

This clonotype was picked up a small number of times. The gene calls are TRBV6-5 and TRBJ1-1; TRBD1 might be the D (5 bases). From germline, CDR1 is MNHEY and CDR2 SVGAGI. CDR3 size: 13 residues. V was cut by 5 bases and J by 4 bases, with 11 bases left in between. The CDR3 spells CASSGGQGTEAFF. The CDR3 DNA reads as TGTGCCAGCAGTGGGGGTCAGGGCACTGAAGCTTTCTTT.

V gene TRBV7-9 combines with J gene TRBJ2-2; D gene ambiguous. V dropped 4 bases and J dropped 6 bases, with 6 bases sitting between them. This CDR3 region has 12 residues. The V gene's germline CDR1 is SEHNR and CDR2 FQNEAQ (reference sequence). The CDR3 loop is CASSSDAGELFF. CDR3 sequence (DNA): TGTGCCAGCAGCTCCGATGCCGGGGAGCTGTTTTTT.

The genes are TRBV20-1 and TRBJ2-1; no clear D gene. Germline CDR1 reads DFQATT; CDR2 reads SNEGSKA (reference sequence). The CDR3 covers 14 residues. V dropped 5 bases and J dropped 12 bases, with 23 bases sitting between them. The CDR3 protein is CSAAPGLGFFGQFF. In nucleotides, the CDR3 is TGCAGTGCTGCCCCCGGGCTTGGGTTTTTCGGGCAGTTCTTC.

This chain uses TRBV5-1 with TRBJ2-7, with 16 nucleotides matching TRBD2. The CDR3 runs 16 residues. CDR1 SGHRS and CDR2 YFSETQ come from the germline V gene. The V segment lost 4 bases and the J segment 2 bases; nucleotides outside the gene matches: 3. CDR3 region: CASSPGLAGGAYEQYF. The CDR3, as DNA: TGCGCCAGCAGCCCGGGACTAGCGGGGGGGGCCTACGAGCAGTACTTC.